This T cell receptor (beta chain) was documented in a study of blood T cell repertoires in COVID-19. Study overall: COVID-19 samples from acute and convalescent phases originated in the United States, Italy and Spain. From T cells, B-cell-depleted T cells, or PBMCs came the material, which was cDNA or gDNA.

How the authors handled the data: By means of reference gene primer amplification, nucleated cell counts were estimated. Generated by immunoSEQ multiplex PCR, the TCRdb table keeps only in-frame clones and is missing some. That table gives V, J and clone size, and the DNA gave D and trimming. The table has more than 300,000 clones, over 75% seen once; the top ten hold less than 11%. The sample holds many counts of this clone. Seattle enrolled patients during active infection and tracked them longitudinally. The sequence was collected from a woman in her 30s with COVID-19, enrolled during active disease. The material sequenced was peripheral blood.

The CDR3 DNA follows: TGTGCCAGCAGCTTCGAACCAAGGACTAGCGGGAGGGTTTACAATGAGCAGTTCTTC. Its protein is CASSFEPRTSGRVYNEQFF. The V gene is TRBV14, the J gene TRBJ2-1; 15 bases fit TRBD2. The germline gives CDR1 SGHDN, CDR2 FVKESK. V shed 5 bases, J shed 4 bases, and the junction held 12 bases outside the gene matches. This CDR3 region has 19 residues.